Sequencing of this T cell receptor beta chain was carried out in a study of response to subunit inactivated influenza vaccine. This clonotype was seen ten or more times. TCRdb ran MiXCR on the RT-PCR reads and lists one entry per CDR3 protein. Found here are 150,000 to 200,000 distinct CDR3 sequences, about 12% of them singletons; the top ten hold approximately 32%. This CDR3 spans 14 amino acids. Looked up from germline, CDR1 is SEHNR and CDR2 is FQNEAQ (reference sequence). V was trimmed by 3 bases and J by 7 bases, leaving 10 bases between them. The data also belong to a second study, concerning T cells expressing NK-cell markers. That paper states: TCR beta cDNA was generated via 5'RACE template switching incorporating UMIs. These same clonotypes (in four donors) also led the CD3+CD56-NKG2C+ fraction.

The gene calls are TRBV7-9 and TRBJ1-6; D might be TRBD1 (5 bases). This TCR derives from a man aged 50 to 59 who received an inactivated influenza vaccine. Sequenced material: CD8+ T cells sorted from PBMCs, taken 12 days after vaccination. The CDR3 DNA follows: TGTGCCAGCAGCTTGGTGCAGGGAAATTCACCCCTCCACTTT. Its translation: CASSLVQGNSPLHF. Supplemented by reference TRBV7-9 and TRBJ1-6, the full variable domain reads DTGVSQNPRHKITKRGQNVTFRCDPISEHNRLYWYRQTLGQGPEFLTYFQNEAQLEKSRLLSDRFSAERPKGSFSTLEIQRTEQGDSAMYLCASSLVQGNSPLHFGNGTRLTVT.